This T cell receptor beta chain was profiled in a study of blood T cell repertoires in COVID-19. The wider study: Acute and convalescent COVID-19 specimens originated in the United States, Italy and Spain. Sample material is recorded as cDNA or gDNA derived from T cells, B-cell-depleted T cells, or PBMCs.

A single count supports this clone. As handled by the study authors: The assay estimated nucleated cells by amplifying reference gene primers. Produced via immunoSEQ multiplex PCR; TCRdb's table is partial and in-frame only. Clonal size and the V and J genes are those of that table, whereas D and trimming came from the DNA. This sample has tens of thousands of clones; approximately 80% occur once, and the top ten carry roughly an eighth. The CDR3 contains 15 residues. Per the germline V gene, CDR1 is SGHAT and CDR2 is FQNNGV. V dropped 5 bases and J dropped 14 bases, with 22 bases sitting between them.

The chain carries TRBV11-2 and TRBJ1-6; D is unclear. Sequenced material: peripheral blood. This sequence originates from a man older than 75 with acute or convalescent COVID-19. CDR3 coding DNA: TGTGCCAGCAGCCCGAGCCGACTGGGTTTCGTATCCCTCCACTTT. This translates into CASSPSRLGFVSLHF.